This TCR beta chain was sequenced for a study of T cells in Graves' hyperthyroidism and ophthalmopathy. Study-level findings and limits: Through a model of 13 V-J features, ophthalmopathy was separated from stable hyperthyroidism.

TCR beta CDR3 sequences were amplified from RNA transcripts. The HTBI set primed first-round TCR CDR3 RT-PCR. Via MiXCR, TCRdb re-called the multiplex PCR reads, giving one row per CDR3 protein. The sample carries about 560,000 distinct CDR3 sequences, over 15% recorded once. This clonotype showed up many times. Its antigen is not identified. V lost 1 base, J lost 4 bases, and 11 bases lay in between. This CDR3 has 14 amino acids. Germline values: CDR1 DFQATT, CDR2 SNEGSKA (reference sequence). Absence of ophthalmopathy progression within 18 months defined stable Graves' hyperthyroidism. The genes are TRBV20-1 and TRBJ1-3; TRBD1 is a possible D gene (5 bases). The sequencing input was blood. This clonotype was obtained from a woman between 18 and 30 years old with Graves' hyperthyroidism. CDR3 protein: CSARAQAVGNTIYF. The CDR3 DNA reads as TGCAGTGCTAGAGCACAGGCAGTAGGAAACACCATATATTTT.